The sequence of this T cell receptor beta chain was determined in a study of molecular identifiers for immune sequencing clone quantification. Study-level points and caveats: Clonotypes topping 20 RNA copies carried over 97% of effector molecules but under 1% of naive ones.

This clonotype was observed a handful of times. Antigen: not known. V lost 1 base and J lost 12, with 13 bases in between. The CDR3 runs to 13 residues. Germline assignment: CDR1 LNHDA and CDR2 SQIVND (reference sequence). Via MiXCR, TCRdb re-called the PCR reads, giving one row per CDR3 protein. Of about 320,000 distinct CDR3 sequences listed, about 23% were seen once; the top ten hold 0.7% to 0.95%. Sequencing was carried out using naive CD8+ T cells from blood, with Jurkat cell RNA spiked in. This sample's subset: FACS-sorted CD8+CD4-CCR7+CD45RA+ naive T cells. The genes are TRBV19 and TRBJ2-4; D ambiguous. This TCR derives from a human donor in good health. Some libraries in this study had Jurkat cell RNA spiked in. CDR3 sequence: CASSIVAGPGQYF. The CDR3 bases are TGTGCCAGTAGTATAGTTGCAGGTCCCGGTCAGTACTTC. The complete variable domain, with remaining parts taken from reference TRBV19 and TRBJ2-4, reads DGGITQSPKYLFRKEGQNVTLSCEQNLNHDAMYWYRQDPGQGLRLIYYSQIVNDFQKGDIAEGYSVSREKKESFPLTVTSAQKNPTAFYLCASSIVAGPGQYFGAGTRLSVL.